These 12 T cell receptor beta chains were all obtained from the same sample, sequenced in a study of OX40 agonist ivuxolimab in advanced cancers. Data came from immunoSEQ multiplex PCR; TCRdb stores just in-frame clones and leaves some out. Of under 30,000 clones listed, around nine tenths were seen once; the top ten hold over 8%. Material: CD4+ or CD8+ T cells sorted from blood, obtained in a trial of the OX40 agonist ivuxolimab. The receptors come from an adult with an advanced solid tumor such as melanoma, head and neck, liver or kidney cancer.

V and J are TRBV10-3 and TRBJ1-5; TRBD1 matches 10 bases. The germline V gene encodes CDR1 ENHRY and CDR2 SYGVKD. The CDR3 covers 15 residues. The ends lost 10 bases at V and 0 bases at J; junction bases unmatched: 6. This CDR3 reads CATNGQGDSNQPQHF. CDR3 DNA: TGTGCCACCAACGGACAGGGGGATAGCAATCAGCCCCAGCATTTT.

The CDR3, as DNA: TGTGCCAGCAGTGACGCGGACACCGGGGAGCTGTTTTTT. Protein: CASSDADTGELFF. The chain joins TRBV6-4 to TRBJ2-2; D not certain. This CDR3 comprises 13 residues. Trimming left V 2 bases short and J 3 bases short, with 4 bases between. The germline CDR1 and CDR2 sequences are MRHNA and SNTAGT.

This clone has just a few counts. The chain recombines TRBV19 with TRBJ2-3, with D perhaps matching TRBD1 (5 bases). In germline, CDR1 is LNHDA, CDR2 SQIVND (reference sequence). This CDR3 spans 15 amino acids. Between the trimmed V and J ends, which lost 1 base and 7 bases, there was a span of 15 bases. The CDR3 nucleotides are TGTGCCAGTAGTATAGCTGGCCAGGGATACTATACGCAGTATTTT. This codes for CASSIAGQGYYTQYF.

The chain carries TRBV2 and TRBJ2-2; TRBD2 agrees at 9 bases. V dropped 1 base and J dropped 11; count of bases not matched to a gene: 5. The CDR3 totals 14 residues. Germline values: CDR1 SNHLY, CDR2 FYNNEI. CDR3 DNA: TGTGCCAGCAGTGAAGTTAGCGGGGGTGTCGAGCTGTTTTTT. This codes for CASSEVSGGVELFF.

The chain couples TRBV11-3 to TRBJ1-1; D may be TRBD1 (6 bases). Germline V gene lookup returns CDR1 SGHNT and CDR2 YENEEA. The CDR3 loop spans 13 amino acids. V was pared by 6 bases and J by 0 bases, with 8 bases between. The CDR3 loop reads CASSWTVNTEAFF. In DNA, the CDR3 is TGTGCCAGCAGTTGGACAGTGAACACTGAAGCTTTCTTT. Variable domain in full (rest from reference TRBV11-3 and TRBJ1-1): EAGVVQSPRYKIIEKKQPVAFWCNPISGHNTLYWYLQNLGQGPELLIRYENEEAVDDSQLPKDRFSAERLKGVDSTLKIQPAELGDSAVYLCASSWTVNTEAFFGQGTRLTVV.

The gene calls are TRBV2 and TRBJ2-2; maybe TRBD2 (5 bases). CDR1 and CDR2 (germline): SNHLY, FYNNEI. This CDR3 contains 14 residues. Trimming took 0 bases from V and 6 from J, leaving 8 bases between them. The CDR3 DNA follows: TGTGCCAGCAGTGAAGCGGAGGTTTCCGGGGAGCTGTTTTTT. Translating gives CASSEAEVSGELFF.

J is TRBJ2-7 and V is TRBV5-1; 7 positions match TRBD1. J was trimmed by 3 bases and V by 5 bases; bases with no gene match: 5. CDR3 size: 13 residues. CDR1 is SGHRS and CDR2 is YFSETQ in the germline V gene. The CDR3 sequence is CASRPGTDYEQYF. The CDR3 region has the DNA TGCGCCAGCAGACCCGGGACAGACTACGAGCAGTACTTC.

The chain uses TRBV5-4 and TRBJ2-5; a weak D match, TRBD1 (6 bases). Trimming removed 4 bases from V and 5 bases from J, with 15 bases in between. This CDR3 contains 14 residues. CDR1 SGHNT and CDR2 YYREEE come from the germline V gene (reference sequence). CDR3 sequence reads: CASSGGWMQETQYF. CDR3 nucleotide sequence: TGTGCCAGCAGCGGGGGCTGGATGCAGGAGACCCAGTACTTC.

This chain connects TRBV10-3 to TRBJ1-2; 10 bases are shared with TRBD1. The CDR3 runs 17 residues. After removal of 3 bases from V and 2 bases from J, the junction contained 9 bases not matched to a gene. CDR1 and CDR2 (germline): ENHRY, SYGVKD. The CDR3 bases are TGTGCCATCAGTGACGGGAGGGACAGGGGATGGAACTATGGCTACACCTTC. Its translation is CAISDGRDRGWNYGYTF.

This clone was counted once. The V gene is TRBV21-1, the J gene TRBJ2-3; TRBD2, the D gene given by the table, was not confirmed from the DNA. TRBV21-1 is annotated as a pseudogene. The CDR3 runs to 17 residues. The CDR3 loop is CASSLRLAGGALDTQYF. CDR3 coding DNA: TGTGCCAGCAGCCTCCGACTAGCGGGGGGGGCCCTGGATACGCAGTATTTT.

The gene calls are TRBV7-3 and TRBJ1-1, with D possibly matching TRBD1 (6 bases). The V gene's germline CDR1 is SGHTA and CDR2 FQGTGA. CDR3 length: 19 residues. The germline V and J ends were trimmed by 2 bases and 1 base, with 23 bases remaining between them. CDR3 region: CASSLFYSSGVEGNTEAFF. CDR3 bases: TGTGCCAGCAGCTTATTCTATTCCTCAGGGGTAGAGGGGAACACTGAAGCTTTCTTT.

The CDR3 protein is CASSFGTEIYEQYF. The CDR3 DNA reads TGTGCCAGCAGTTTTGGGACGGAGATCTACGAGCAGTACTTC. The chain couples TRBV6-5 to TRBJ2-7; D might be TRBD1 or TRBD2, each matching 5 bases. Germline V CDR1 and CDR2: MNHEY, SVGAGI. Trimming shortened V by 4 bases and J by 3 bases, and 13 bases separated the two germline ends. CDR3 length: 14 residues.